These 28 T cell receptor beta chains were all obtained from the same sample, sequenced in a study of shared clonotypes between healthy human individuals. Sequenced by immunoSEQ multiplex PCR; TCRdb stores in-frame clones only, minus some. This table holds about 460,000 clones, about 74% found once. Sequences were obtained from PBMCs. Every receptor here comes from a woman aged 35 to 49 in good health. Some clones in this sample may be carry-over from other donors' samples.

The chain couples TRBV30 to TRBJ1-1; no firm D call. This CDR3 spans 13 amino acids. The germline CDR1 and CDR2 sequences are GTSNPN and SVGIG (reference sequence). Trimming pared 2 bases from V and 2 bases from J, leaving 9 bases between. The CDR3 DNA reads TGTGCCTGGAGTCACGGAGCTAACACTGAAGCTTTCTTT. It codes for CAWSHGANTEAFF.

The J gene is TRBJ2-7, the V gene TRBV5-8, with 7 bases that match TRBD1. CDR3 length: 16 residues. Germline assignment: CDR1 SGHTS and CDR2 YDEGEE. V dropped 2 bases and J dropped 2; count of bases not matched to a gene: 10. In nucleotides, the CDR3 is TGTGCCAGCAGCTTCAACAGGGGAAGTATCACCTACGAGCAGTACTTC. Its protein product is CASSFNRGSITYEQYF.

The chain is built from TRBV9 and TRBJ1-2; D is unresolved. V was shortened by 0 bases and J by 4 bases, with 10 bases between the two germline ends. The CDR3 length is 14 residues. The germline V gene has CDR1 SGDLS and CDR2 YYNGEE. The CDR3 DNA sequence: TGTGCCAGCAGCGTAGGTACGGCTAGCTATGGCTACACCTTC. Its translation is CASSVGTASYGYTF.

V is TRBV6-5 and J is TRBJ2-6; D possibly matches TRBD1 or TRBD2 (5 bases each). This CDR3 is built from 16 residues. V was shortened by 1 base and J by 1 base, with 8 bases between the two germline ends. Germline V gene data show CDR1 as MNHEY and CDR2 as SVGAGI. In nucleotides, the CDR3 is TGTGCCAGCAGTTACTTCTGGGGGTCTGGGGCCAACGTCCTGACTTTC. It translates to CASSYFWGSGANVLTF.

This chain joins TRBV11-2 and TRBJ1-2, with D tentatively TRBD1 (6 bases). This CDR3 spans 17 amino acids. Trimming stripped 0 bases from V and 3 bases from J, with 17 bases between. The germline V gene encodes CDR1 SGHAT and CDR2 FQNNGV. CDR3 loop: CASSLDLGQGTYYGYTF. The DNA of the CDR3 is TGTGCCAGCAGCTTAGATCTAGGGCAGGGGACTTACTATGGCTACACCTTC.

The CDR3 DNA follows: TGTGCCAGCAGCGTAGCTCAAACGGGAGCAAGCTACAATGAGCAGTTCTTC. Its translation: CASSVAQTGASYNEQFF. V and J are TRBV9 and TRBJ2-1; TRBD2 might be the D (6 bases). V was cut by 0 bases and J by 3 bases, with 16 bases left in between. CDR1 is SGDLS, CDR2 YYNGEE, per germline. This CDR3 is 17 amino acids long.

The CDR3 spells CASSPLDTNTEAFF. In DNA form, the CDR3 reads TGTGCCAGCTCACCACTGGATACGAACACTGAAGCTTTCTTT. The chain combines TRBV18 with TRBJ1-1, with D unresolved. The CDR3 consists of 14 residues. Trimming pared 1 base from V and 1 base from J, leaving 7 bases between. Germline CDR1 and CDR2: KGHSH and LQKENI.

The chain joins TRBV7-2 to TRBJ1-1, with TRBD1 matching over 8 bases. Germline V gene data show CDR1 as SGHTA and CDR2 as FQGNSA. The CDR3 has 14 residues. Trimming took 2 bases from V and 8 from J; bases not matched to a gene: 7. This chain's CDR3 is CASSLPSTGEEAFF. The CDR3 DNA sequence: TGTGCCAGCAGCTTACCTTCGACAGGGGAGGAAGCTTTCTTT.

The chain joins TRBV28 to TRBJ2-7; D gene unclear. Trimming left V 1 base short and J 2 bases short, with 12 bases between. There are 15 residues in the CDR3. Germline V lookup: CDR1 MDHEN, CDR2 SYDVKM. The CDR3 is CASSLLGSNAYEQYF. The CDR3 DNA sequence: TGTGCCAGCAGTTTATTGGGATCCAACGCCTACGAGCAGTACTTC. Supplemented by reference TRBV28 and TRBJ2-7, the full variable domain reads DVKVTQSSRYLVKRTGEKVFLECVQDMDHENMFWYRQDPGLGLRLIYFSYDVKMKEKGDIPEGYSVSREKKERFSLILESASTNQTSMYLCASSLLGSNAYEQYFGPGTRLTVT.

A single count supports this clone. This rearrangement joins TRBV7-9 to TRBJ1-1, with D maybe TRBD1 (5 bases). The CDR3 spans 13 residues. CDR1 is SEHNR and CDR2 is FQNEAQ in the germline V gene (reference sequence). Trimming shortened V by 2 bases and J by 5 bases, and 9 bases separated the two germline ends. Here the CDR3 DNA reads TGTGCCAGCAGCTTACGAGGGGAAACTGAAGCTTTCTTT. Its translation: CASSLRGETEAFF.

In the case of this clone: With only one base between it and a far larger clone, this is likely a read error. J is TRBJ2-3 and V is TRBV4-2; 11 positions match TRBD2. V lost 5 bases to trimming and J lost 5 bases; unmatched junction nucleotides: 9. This CDR3 has 16 residues. Germline values: CDR1 LGHNA, CDR2 YNFKEQ. The CDR3 DNA sequence: TGTGCCAGCAGCGTCCGTCTAGCGGGAGGAGGAGATACGCAGTATTTT. Amino acids: CASSVRLAGGGDTQYF.

The rearrangement uses TRBV21-1 and TRBJ2-7. TRBV21-1 is listed as a pseudogene. The CDR3 runs to 11 residues. The CDR3 coding sequence is TGTGCCAGCAGCAAGGCCTACGAGCAGTACTTC. Translated, it gives CASSKAYEQYF.

About this clone: It differs at one base from a far larger clone, so likely a read error. The chain couples TRBV30 to TRBJ1-1; no firm D call. Germline V gene lookup returns CDR1 GTSNPN and CDR2 SVGIG (reference sequence). Trimming stripped 2 bases from V and 9 bases from J, with 13 bases between. The CDR3 totals 12 residues. CDR3 region: CAWSLPLSKAFF. The CDR3 bases are TGTGCCTGGAGTCTCCCTTTGTCGAAAGCTTTCTTT.

The CDR3 sequence: CASTPPGQGLLEQYF. In DNA form, the CDR3 reads TGTGCCAGCACCCCACCGGGACAGGGGCTTTTGGAGCAGTACTTC. The rearrangement joins TRBV28 to TRBJ2-7; 10 bases align to TRBD1. This CDR3 has 15 amino acids. The V gene's germline CDR1 is MDHEN and CDR2 SYDVKM. The junction had 13 bases not matched to a gene; V was cut back by 7 bases and J by 7 bases.

CDR3 sequence reads: CAWKLAGGYEQYF. The CDR3, as DNA: TGTGCCTGGAAACTAGCGGGAGGTTACGAGCAGTACTTC. The chain employs TRBV30 and TRBJ2-7; 12 nucleotides line up with TRBD2. V dropped 4 bases and J dropped 4; count of bases not matched to a gene: 2. This CDR3 region has 13 residues. CDR1 is GTSNPN, CDR2 SVGIG, per germline (reference sequence).

The chain joins TRBV6-5 to TRBJ1-1, with D maybe TRBD1 (5 bases). Trimming took 5 bases from V and 8 from J, leaving 18 bases between them. The CDR3 consists of 14 residues. CDR1 is MNHEY and CDR2 is SVGAGI in the germline V gene. CDR3 nucleotide sequence: TGTGCCAGCAGTGAAGGGGAGGAGACAGCGGAAGCTTTCTTT. It yields the protein CASSEGEETAEAFF.

CDR3 loop: CASSTSGGTNEKLFF. CDR3 DNA sequence: TGTGCCAGCAGCACTTCAGGGGGGACAAATGAAAAACTGTTTTTT. This chain connects TRBV7-2 to TRBJ1-4, with 7 bases aligning to TRBD1. CDR1 SGHTA and CDR2 FQGNSA come from the germline V gene. V was pared by 5 bases and J by 5 bases, with 8 bases of the junction left unmatched. The CDR3 length is 15 residues.

J is TRBJ2-1 and V is TRBV6-1, with D perhaps TRBD1 or TRBD2 (6 bases each). The germline V gene encodes CDR1 MNHNS and CDR2 SASEGT. V lost 6 bases and J 1 base, leaving 13 bases between the germline ends. The CDR3 length is 15 residues. The CDR3 DNA follows: TGTGCCAGCAGGATAGGGGGGCAGTCCTACAATGAGCAGTTCTTC. It encodes CASRIGGQSYNEQFF.

The J gene is TRBJ2-5, the V gene TRBV27; 12 positions agree with TRBD2. The germline V gene has CDR1 MNHEY and CDR2 SMNVEV (reference sequence). The CDR3 is 15 amino acids. The ends lost 6 bases at V and 4 bases at J; junction bases unmatched: 6. Here the CDR3 DNA reads TGTGCCAGCAGCCAGACTAGCGGGAGTCGAGAGACCCAGTACTTC. This encodes CASSQTSGSRETQYF.

The CDR3 here is CASSQDRINSNYGYTF. CDR3 in DNA: TGTGCCAGCAGCCAAGATAGGATAAATTCTAACTATGGCTACACCTTC. The chain recombines TRBV14 with TRBJ1-2, with no clear D. The CDR3 sequence is 16 residues long. V was clipped by 0 bases and J by 0 bases, with 11 bases between them. Germline V lookup: CDR1 SGHDN, CDR2 FVKESK.

V is TRBV15 and J is TRBJ1-5, with D hard to call. Germline CDR1 and CDR2: LNHNV and YYDKDF (reference sequence). The CDR3 is 13 amino acids. V lost 0 bases to trimming and J lost 4 bases, with 4 bases between them. CDR3 protein: CATSRELNQPQHF. The CDR3 nucleotides read TGTGCCACCAGCAGAGAACTGAATCAGCCCCAGCATTTT. The full variable domain, completed using reference TRBV15 and TRBJ1-5, is DAMVIQNPRYQVTQFGKPVTLSCSQTLNHNVMYWYQQKSSQAPKLLFHYYDKDFNNEADTPDNFQSRRPNTSFCFLDIRSPGLGDTAMYLCATSRELNQPQHFGDGTRLSIL.

The chain links TRBV9 to TRBJ1-3, with D hard to call. The CDR3 spans 16 residues. The germline V gene has CDR1 SGDLS and CDR2 YYNGEE. V was trimmed by 0 bases and J by 3 bases, leaving 13 bases between them. The CDR3: CASSVDTGGGGNTIYF. The DNA for the CDR3 is TGTGCCAGCAGCGTAGATACGGGCGGTGGTGGAAACACCATATATTTT.

The J gene is TRBJ2-7, the V gene TRBV30; D unclear. The germline gives CDR1 GTSNPN, CDR2 SVGIG (reference sequence). This CDR3 comprises 14 residues. V was shortened by 3 bases and J by 4 bases, with 16 bases between the two germline ends. The CDR3, as DNA: TGTGCCTGGAGCCCGGTCTTGTATAGGTACGAGCAGTACTTC. Encoded protein: CAWSPVLYRYEQYF.

The chain employs TRBV7-2 and TRBJ2-3; 11 bases are a match to TRBD2. V gave up 4 bases and J gave up 2 bases; unmatched junction bases: 2. Germline CDR1 reads SGHTA; CDR2 reads FQGNSA. The length of the CDR3 is 15 residues. The CDR3 coding sequence is TGTGCCAGCAGCTCGACTAGCGGGGCCACAGATACGCAGTATTTT. It specifies CASSSTSGATDTQYF.

The chain employs TRBV5-6 and TRBJ2-1; D is unclear. The CDR3 is 15 residues long. Trimming shortened V by 1 base and J by 6 bases, and 14 bases separated the two germline ends. Per the germline V gene, CDR1 is SGHDT and CDR2 is YYEEEE. CDR3 nucleotide sequence: TGTGCCAGCAGCTTGAGTAGGATTATTGTCAATGAGCAGTTCTTC. This translates into CASSLSRIIVNEQFF.

This chain's CDR3 is CASIGMGGRVNEQFF. DNA of the CDR3: TGTGCCAGCATCGGTATGGGCGGGAGGGTAAATGAGCAGTTCTTC. The chain employs TRBV5-4 and TRBJ2-1; 9 bases fit TRBD2. With V trimmed by 6 bases and J by 7 bases, 11 bases remained unmatched. The germline V gene encodes CDR1 SGHNT and CDR2 YYREEE (reference sequence). The CDR3 length is 15 residues.

The chain couples TRBV27 to TRBJ2-2; D gene uncertain. CDR3 length: 14 residues. CDR1 is MNHEY and CDR2 is SMNVEV in the germline V gene (reference sequence). The ends were cut back, 4 bases at V and 7 bases at J, with 13 bases in the middle. The CDR3 reads CASSSPDRNGELFF. DNA of the CDR3: TGTGCCAGCAGTTCCCCCGATAGGAACGGGGAGCTGTTTTTT.

The V call is TRBV6-1, the J call TRBJ1-1; 7 bases match TRBD1. Germline V CDR1 and CDR2: MNHNS, SASEGT. Trimming at V came to 2 bases and at J to 4 bases, leaving 1 base not matched to a gene. The CDR3 sequence is 13 residues long. CDR3 residues: CASSEQGVTEAFF. DNA for the CDR3: TGTGCCAGCAGTGAACAGGGGGTCACTGAAGCTTTCTTT.